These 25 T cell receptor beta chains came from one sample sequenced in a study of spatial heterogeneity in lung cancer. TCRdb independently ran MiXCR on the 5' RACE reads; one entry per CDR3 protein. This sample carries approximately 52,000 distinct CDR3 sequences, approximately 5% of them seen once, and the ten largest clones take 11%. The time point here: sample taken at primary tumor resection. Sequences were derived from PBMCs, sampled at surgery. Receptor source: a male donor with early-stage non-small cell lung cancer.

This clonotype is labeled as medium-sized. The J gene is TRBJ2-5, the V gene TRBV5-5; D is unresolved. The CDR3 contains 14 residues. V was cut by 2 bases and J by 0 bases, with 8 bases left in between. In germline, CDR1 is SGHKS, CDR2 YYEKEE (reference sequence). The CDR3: CASSFLPYQETQYF. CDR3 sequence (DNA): TGTGCCAGCAGCTTTTTGCCTTACCAAGAGACCCAGTACTTC.

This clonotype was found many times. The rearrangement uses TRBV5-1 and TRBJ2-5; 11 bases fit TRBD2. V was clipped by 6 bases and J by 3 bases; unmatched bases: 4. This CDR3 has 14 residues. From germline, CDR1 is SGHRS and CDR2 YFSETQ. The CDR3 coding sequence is TGCGCCAGCACCCTAGCGGGAGGAGAAGAGACCCAGTACTTC. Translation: CASTLAGGEETQYF.

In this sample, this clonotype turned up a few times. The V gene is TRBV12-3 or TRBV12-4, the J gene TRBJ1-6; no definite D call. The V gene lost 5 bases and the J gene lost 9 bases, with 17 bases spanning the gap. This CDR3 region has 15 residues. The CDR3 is CASSENHRFGSPLHF. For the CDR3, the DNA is TGTGCCAGCAGTGAGAACCACAGATTCGGTTCACCCCTCCACTTT.

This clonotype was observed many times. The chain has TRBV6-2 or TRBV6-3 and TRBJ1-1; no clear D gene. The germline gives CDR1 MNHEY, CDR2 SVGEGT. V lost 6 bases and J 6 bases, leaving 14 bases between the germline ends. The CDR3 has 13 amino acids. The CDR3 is CASRIASPPEAFF. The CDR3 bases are TGTGCCAGCAGAATCGCCAGTCCCCCTGAAGCTTTCTTT.

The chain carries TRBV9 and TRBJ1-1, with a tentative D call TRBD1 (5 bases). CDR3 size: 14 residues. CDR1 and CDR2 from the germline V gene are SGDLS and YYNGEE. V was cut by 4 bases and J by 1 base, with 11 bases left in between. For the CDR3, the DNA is TGTGCCAGCAGCCGACAGTTTCAGAACACTGAAGCTTTCTTT. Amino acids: CASSRQFQNTEAFF. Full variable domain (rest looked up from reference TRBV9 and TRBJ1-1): DSGVTQTPKHLITATGQRVTLRCSPRSGDLSVYWYQQSLDQGLQFLIQYYNGEERAKGNILERFSAQQFPDLHSELNLSSLELGDSALYFCASSRQFQNTEAFFGQGTRLTVV.

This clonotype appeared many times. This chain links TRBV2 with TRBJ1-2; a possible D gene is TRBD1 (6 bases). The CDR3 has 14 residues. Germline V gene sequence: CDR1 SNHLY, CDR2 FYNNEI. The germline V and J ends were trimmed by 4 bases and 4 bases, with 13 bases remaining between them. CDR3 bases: TGTGCCAGCAGTGTTTACGGGGGGGCCTATGGCTACACCTTC. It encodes CASSVYGGAYGYTF.

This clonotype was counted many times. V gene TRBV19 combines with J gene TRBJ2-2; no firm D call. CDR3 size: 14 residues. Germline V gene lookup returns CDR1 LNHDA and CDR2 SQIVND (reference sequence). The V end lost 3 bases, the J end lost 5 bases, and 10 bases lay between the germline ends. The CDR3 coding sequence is TGTGCCAGTAGTATTCAAGTGGGGACCGGGGAGCTGTTTTTT. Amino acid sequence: CASSIQVGTGELFF.

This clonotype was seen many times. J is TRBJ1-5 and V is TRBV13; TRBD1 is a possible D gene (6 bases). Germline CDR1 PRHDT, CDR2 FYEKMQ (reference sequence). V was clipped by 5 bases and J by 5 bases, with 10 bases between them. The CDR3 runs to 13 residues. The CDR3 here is CASSTDRDQPQHF. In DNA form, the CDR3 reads TGTGCCAGCAGCACGGACAGAGATCAGCCCCAGCATTTT.

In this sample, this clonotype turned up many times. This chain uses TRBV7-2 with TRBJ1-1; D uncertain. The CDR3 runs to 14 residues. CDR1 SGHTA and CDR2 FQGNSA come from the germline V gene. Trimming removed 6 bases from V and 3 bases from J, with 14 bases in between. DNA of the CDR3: TGTGCCAGCAGTTCTATGACGGACTACACTGAAGCTTTCTTT. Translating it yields CASSSMTDYTEAFF.

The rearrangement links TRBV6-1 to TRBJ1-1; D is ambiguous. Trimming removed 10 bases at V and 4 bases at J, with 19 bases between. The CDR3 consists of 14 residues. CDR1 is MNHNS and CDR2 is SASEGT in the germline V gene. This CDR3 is CANSPLYKSTEAFF. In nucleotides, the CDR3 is TGTGCCAATTCTCCCCTTTATAAGAGCACTGAAGCTTTCTTT.

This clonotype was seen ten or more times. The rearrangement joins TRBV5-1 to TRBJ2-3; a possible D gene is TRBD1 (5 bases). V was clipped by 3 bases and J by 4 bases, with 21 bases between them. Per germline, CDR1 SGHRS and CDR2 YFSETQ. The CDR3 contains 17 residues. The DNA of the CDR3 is TGCGCCAGCAGCTACTTAAGGGGCCCCGGCTCCGCAGATACGCAGTATTTT. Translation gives CASSYLRGPGSADTQYF.

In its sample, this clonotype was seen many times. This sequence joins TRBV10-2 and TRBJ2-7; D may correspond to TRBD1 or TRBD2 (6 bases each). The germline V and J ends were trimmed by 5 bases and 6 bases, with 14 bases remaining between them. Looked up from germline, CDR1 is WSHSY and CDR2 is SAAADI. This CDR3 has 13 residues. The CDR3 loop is CASSPRGVSEQYF. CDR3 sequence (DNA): TGCGCCAGCAGTCCGAGGGGGGTATCCGAGCAGTACTTC.

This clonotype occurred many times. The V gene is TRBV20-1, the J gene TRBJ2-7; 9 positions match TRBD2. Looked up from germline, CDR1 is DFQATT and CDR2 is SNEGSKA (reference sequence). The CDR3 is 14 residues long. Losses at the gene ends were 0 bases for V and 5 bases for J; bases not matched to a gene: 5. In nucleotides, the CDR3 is TGCAGTGCTAGAGAGGCTAGCGGGGTCCACGAGCAGTACTTC. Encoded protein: CSAREASGVHEQYF.

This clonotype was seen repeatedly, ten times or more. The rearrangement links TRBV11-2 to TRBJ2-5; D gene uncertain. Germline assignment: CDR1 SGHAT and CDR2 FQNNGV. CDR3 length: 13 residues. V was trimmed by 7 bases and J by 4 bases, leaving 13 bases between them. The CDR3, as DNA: TGTGCCAGCACTATCGGAGACGGAGAGACCCAGTACTTC. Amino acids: CASTIGDGETQYF. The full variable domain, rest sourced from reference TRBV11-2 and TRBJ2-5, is EAGVAQSPRYKIIEKRQSVAFWCNPISGHATLYWYQQILGQGPKLLIQFQNNGVVDDSQLPKDRFSAERLKGVDSTLKIQPAKLEDSAVYLCASTIGDGETQYFGPGTRLLVL.

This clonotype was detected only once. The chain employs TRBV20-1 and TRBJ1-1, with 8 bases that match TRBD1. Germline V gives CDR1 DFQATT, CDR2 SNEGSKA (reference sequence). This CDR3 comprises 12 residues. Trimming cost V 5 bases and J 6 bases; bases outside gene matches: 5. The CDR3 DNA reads TGCAGTGCTTCAGGGGGCATGGCTGAAGCTTTCTTT. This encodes CSASGGMAEAFF.

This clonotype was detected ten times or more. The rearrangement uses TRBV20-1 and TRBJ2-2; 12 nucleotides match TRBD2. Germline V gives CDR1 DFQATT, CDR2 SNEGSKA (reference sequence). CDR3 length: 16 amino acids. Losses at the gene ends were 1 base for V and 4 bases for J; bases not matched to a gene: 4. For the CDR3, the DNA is TGCAGTGCTAGAGGACTAGCGGGAGTGAGCACCGGGGAGCTGTTTTTT. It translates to CSARGLAGVSTGELFF.

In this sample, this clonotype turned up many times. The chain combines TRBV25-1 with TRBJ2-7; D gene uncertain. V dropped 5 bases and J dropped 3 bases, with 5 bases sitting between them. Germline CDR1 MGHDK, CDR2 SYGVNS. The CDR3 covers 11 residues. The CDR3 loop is CASSPGYEQYF. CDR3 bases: TGTGCCAGCAGTCCAGGCTACGAGCAGTACTTC.

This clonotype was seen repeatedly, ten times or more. The CDR3 spells CASSYSNEGTGELFF. CDR3 nucleotide sequence: TGTGCCAGCAGTTACTCGAACGAGGGCACCGGGGAGCTGTTTTTT. V usage is TRBV6-5 and J usage is TRBJ2-2, with D maybe TRBD2 (5 bases). Germline loops: CDR1 MNHEY, CDR2 SVGAGI. CDR3 length: 15 amino acids. With 0 bases removed from V and 4 bases from J, the gap between germline ends came to 9 bases.

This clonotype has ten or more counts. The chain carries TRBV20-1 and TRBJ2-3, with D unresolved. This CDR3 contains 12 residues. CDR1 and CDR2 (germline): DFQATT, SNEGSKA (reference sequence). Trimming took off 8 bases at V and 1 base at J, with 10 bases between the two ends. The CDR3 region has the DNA TGCAGTCCCTCGAGCCGCACAGATACGCAGTATTTT. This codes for CSPSSRTDTQYF.

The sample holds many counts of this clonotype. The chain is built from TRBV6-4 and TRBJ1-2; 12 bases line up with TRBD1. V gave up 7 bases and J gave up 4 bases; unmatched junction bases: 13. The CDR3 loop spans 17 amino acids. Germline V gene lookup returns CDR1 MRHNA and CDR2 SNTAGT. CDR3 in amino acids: CASTPIRDRGLGYGYTF. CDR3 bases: TGTGCCAGCACGCCTATCCGGGACAGGGGGCTTGGCTATGGCTACACCTTC.

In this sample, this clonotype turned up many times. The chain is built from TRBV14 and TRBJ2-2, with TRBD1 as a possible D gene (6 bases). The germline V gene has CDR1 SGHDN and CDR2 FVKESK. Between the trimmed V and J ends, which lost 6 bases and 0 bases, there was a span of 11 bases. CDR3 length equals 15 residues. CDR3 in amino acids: CASRARTANTGELFF. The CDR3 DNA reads TGTGCCAGCAGAGCTAGGACAGCGAACACCGGGGAGCTGTTTTTT.

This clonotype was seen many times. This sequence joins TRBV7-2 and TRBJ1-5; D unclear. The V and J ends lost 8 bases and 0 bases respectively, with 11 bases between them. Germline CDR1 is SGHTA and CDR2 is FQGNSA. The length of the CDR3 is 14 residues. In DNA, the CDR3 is TGTGCCAGCTCTTCCCTTTTTAGCAATCAGCCCCAGCATTTT. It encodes CASSSLFSNQPQHF.

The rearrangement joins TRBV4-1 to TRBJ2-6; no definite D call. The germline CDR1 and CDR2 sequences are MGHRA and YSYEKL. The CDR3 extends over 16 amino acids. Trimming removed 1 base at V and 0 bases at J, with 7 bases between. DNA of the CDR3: TGCGCCAGCAGCCAAGGAGACCCCTCTGGGGCCAACGTCCTGACTTTC. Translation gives CASSQGDPSGANVLTF.

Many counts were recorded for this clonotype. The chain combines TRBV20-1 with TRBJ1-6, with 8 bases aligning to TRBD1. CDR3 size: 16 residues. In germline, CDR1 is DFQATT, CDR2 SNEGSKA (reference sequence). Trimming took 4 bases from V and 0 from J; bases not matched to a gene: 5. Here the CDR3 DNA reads TGCAGTGCTACTCAGGGGGCCAGCTCCTATAATTCACCCCTCCACTTT. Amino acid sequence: CSATQGASSYNSPLHF.

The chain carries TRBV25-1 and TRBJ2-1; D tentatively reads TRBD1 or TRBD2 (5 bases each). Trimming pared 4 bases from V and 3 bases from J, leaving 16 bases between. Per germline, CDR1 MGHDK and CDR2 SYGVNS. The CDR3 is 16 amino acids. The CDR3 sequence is CASSVFPGRDYNEQFF. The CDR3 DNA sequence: TGTGCCAGCAGTGTCTTTCCGGGACGAGACTACAATGAGCAGTTCTTC.